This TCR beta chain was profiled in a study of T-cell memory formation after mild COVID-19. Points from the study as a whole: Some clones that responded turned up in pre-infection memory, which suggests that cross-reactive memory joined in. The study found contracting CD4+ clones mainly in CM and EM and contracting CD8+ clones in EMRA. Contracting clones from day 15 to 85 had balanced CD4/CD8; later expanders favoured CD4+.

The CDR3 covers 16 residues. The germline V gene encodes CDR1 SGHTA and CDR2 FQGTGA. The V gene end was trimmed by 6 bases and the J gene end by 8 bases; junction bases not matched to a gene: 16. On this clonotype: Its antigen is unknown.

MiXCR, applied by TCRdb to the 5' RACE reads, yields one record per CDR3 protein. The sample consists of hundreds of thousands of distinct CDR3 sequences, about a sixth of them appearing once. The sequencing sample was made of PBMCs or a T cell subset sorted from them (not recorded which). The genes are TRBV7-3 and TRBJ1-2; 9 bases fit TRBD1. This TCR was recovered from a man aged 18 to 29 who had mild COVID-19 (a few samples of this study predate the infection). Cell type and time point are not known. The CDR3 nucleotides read TGTGCCAGCAGTCCGGGGGGGCCGACAGGGGGAAGCGGCTACACCTTC. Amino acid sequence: CASSPGGPTGGSGYTF.